These 22 T cell receptor beta chains were sequenced from one sample in a study of PD-1 blockade in classical Hodgkin lymphoma. Profiling relied on immunoSEQ multiplex PCR, and the TCRdb table lists in-frame clones only, not all of them. This repertoire shows approximately 4,900 clones, about 60% found once; its top ten account for approximately 60%. Each of the patients experienced relapse following autologous stem cell transplantation, and their brentuximab vedotin exposure differed. Specimen: peripheral blood mononuclear cells (PBMCs), collected at baseline. Source of these receptors: a human donor with classical Hodgkin lymphoma.

This chain links TRBV19 with TRBJ1-1; 7 bases align to TRBD1. This CDR3 is 15 amino acids long. CDR1 is LNHDA and CDR2 is SQIVND in the germline V gene (reference sequence). The V and J ends lost 3 bases and 0 bases, in that order; junction bases with no gene match: 4. The CDR3 DNA follows: TGTGCCAGTAGTATCGGACAGGCTTTGAACACTGAAGCTTTCTTT. Its translation: CASSIGQALNTEAFF.

This clone appeared a single time. Here the CDR3 reads CASSLAVEGGDRETQYF. CDR3 coding DNA: TGTGCCAGCAGCTTAGCGGTTGAGGGGGGCGATCGGGAGACCCAGTACTTC. The chain links TRBV7-6 to TRBJ2-5, with D perhaps assigned TRBD1 or TRBD2 (6 bases each). The CDR3 is 17 residues long. Germline V gene lookup returns CDR1 SGHVS and CDR2 FNYEAQ. Deletions cut 0 bases from V and 5 bases from J, with 19 bases between.

The table lists this clone with a count of one. V and J are TRBV10-1 and TRBJ2-1; perhaps TRBD2 as D (5 bases). CDR1 and CDR2 from the germline V gene are WNHNN and SYGVQD (reference sequence). This CDR3 is 17 amino acids long. V shed 2 bases and J shed 0 bases, with 14 bases lying between them. The CDR3 region has the DNA TGCGCCAGCAGTGAGGATCTAGCCCAAAGCTCCTACAATGAGCAGTTCTTC. It yields the protein CASSEDLAQSSYNEQFF.

With respect to this clone: One junction end disagrees with the germline gene, perhaps due to a read error. The chain is built from TRBV6-1 and TRBJ2-5; TRBD2 matches at 12 bases. The CDR3 runs to 13 residues. Per germline, CDR1 MNHNS and CDR2 SASEGT. CDR3 sequence (DNA): TGTGCCAGCACTCATCGCCCGACTAGCGGGGGCCACTTC. This encodes CASTHRPTSGGHF.

J is TRBJ2-1 and V is TRBV4-2, with TRBD1 matching over 10 bases. CDR3 length: 15 residues. V was pared by 4 bases and J by 7 bases, with 7 bases of the junction left unmatched. The germline CDR1 and CDR2 sequences are LGHNA and YNFKEQ. In nucleotides, the CDR3 is TGTGCCAGCAGCCCCGGGACAGGGGTGTCAAATGAGCAGTTCTTC. Translating it yields CASSPGTGVSNEQFF.

There are a few counts of this clone. The gene calls are TRBV7-2 and TRBJ2-2, with D maybe TRBD1 (5 bases). Germline assignment: CDR1 SGHTA and CDR2 FQGNSA. The length of the CDR3 is 14 residues. The V gene lost 4 bases and the J gene lost 5 bases, with 11 bases spanning the gap. CDR3 loop: CASSSYRLTGELFF. CDR3 coding DNA: TGTGCCAGCAGCTCTTACAGGTTGACCGGGGAGCTGTTTTTT.

This sequence joins TRBV30 and TRBJ2-2, with D unresolved. This CDR3 contains 12 residues. Between the trimmed V and J ends, which lost 4 bases and 3 bases, there was a span of 6 bases. Germline V gene data show CDR1 as GTSNPN and CDR2 as SVGIG (reference sequence). The CDR3 is CAWMPDTGELFF. In DNA form, the CDR3 reads TGTGCCTGGATGCCAGACACCGGGGAGCTGTTTTTT.

As to this clone: A much larger clone lies one base from this, so it may be a read error. Other DNA sequences in the same sample also yield this CDR3. The CDR3 DNA is TGTGCCTGGAGTGTGCACCCCGCAGGCGCTGAAGCTTTCTTT. It yields the protein CAWSVHPAGAEAFF. The chain combines TRBV30 with TRBJ1-1, with D hard to call. Trimming removed 0 bases at V and 6 bases at J, with 14 bases between. The CDR3 runs 14 residues. Germline V gives CDR1 GTSNPN, CDR2 SVGIG (reference sequence).

This chain links TRBV27 with TRBJ1-1; D remains ambiguous. The germline V gene encodes CDR1 MNHEY and CDR2 SMNVEV (reference sequence). V gave up 10 bases and J gave up 4 bases, with 22 bases separating them. The CDR3 loop spans 15 amino acids. In nucleotides, the CDR3 is TGTGCCACCAAGCCCCTCCTGGGGTCCGGCACTGAAGCTTTCTTT. Its translation: CATKPLLGSGTEAFF.

This clone was seen once. CDR3 coding DNA: TGTGCCAGTAGTATAGGGGAGAACACTGAAGCTTTCTTT. Protein sequence: CASSIGENTEAFF. The chain couples TRBV19 to TRBJ1-1; no clear D. Deletions cut 1 base from V and 1 base from J, with 4 bases between. CDR3 length equals 13 residues. The germline V gene has CDR1 LNHDA and CDR2 SQIVND (reference sequence).

This clone was detected a few times. This chain joins TRBV10-2 and TRBJ2-7, with D possibly being TRBD1 or TRBD2 (5 bases each). This CDR3 is 11 amino acids long. V was pared by 8 bases and J by 6 bases, with 11 bases between. Germline values: CDR1 WSHSY, CDR2 SAAADI. The CDR3 loop reads CASGEGREQYF. CDR3 DNA: TGCGCCAGCGGCGAGGGACGCGAGCAGTACTTC.

This chain uses TRBV5-4 with TRBJ1-2; TRBD1 might be the D (5 bases). The CDR3 spans 14 residues. Deletions cut 4 bases from V and 0 bases from J, with 10 bases between. Germline V lookup: CDR1 SGHNT, CDR2 YYREEE (reference sequence). CDR3 loop: CASSRQHSNYGYTF. CDR3 nucleotide sequence: TGTGCCAGCAGCAGACAGCACTCTAACTATGGCTACACCTTC.

The gene calls are TRBV5-1 and TRBJ2-1; TRBD1 agrees at 11 bases. The CDR3 is 15 residues long. J lost 7 bases, V lost 3 bases, and 6 bases had no gene match. Germline V gene data show CDR1 as SGHRS and CDR2 as YFSETQ. As DNA, the CDR3 is TGCGCCAGCAGCTGGACAGGGGGCGCCGGAAATGAGCAGTTCTTC. As protein: CASSWTGGAGNEQFF.

The chain recombines TRBV5-5 with TRBJ2-2, with a possible D match to TRBD2 (5 bases). Per the germline V gene, CDR1 is SGHKS and CDR2 is YYEKEE (reference sequence). CDR3 size: 16 residues. Trimming removed 3 bases at V and 1 base at J, with 13 bases between. CDR3 nucleotides: TGTGCCAGCAGCTCCTATAGCAGCGGGAACACCGGGGAGCTGTTTTTT. Amino acids: CASSSYSSGNTGELFF.

The chain recombines TRBV6-5 with TRBJ1-1; possible D gene TRBD1, 5 bases. Germline assignment: CDR1 MNHEY and CDR2 SVGAGI. CDR3 size: 13 residues. Trimming removed 5 bases at V and 3 bases at J, with 10 bases between. In nucleotides, the CDR3 is TGTGCCAGCAGTCCGAGGGACTACACTGAAGCTTTCTTT. It specifies CASSPRDYTEAFF.

By share of the sample, this clone is medium-sized. The rearrangement joins TRBV28 to TRBJ2-2; D gene ambiguous. The germline gives CDR1 MDHEN, CDR2 SYDVKM. Trimming removed 5 bases at V and 7 bases at J, with 8 bases between. This CDR3 has 12 amino acids. In DNA, the CDR3 is TGTGCCAGCAGTACTGAGGTCGGGGAGCTGTTTTTT. It is translated as CASSTEVGELFF. Full variable domain (rest looked up from reference TRBV28 and TRBJ2-2): DVKVTQSSRYLVKRTGEKVFLECVQDMDHENMFWYRQDPGLGLRLIYFSYDVKMKEKGDIPEGYSVSREKKERFSLILESASTNQTSMYLCASSTEVGELFFGEGSRLTVL.

The chain couples TRBV6-1 to TRBJ2-1, with TRBD1 identical over 11 bases. The CDR3 loop spans 15 amino acids. Per germline, CDR1 MNHNS and CDR2 SASEGT. The V gene end was trimmed by 6 bases and the J gene end by 2 bases; junction bases not matched to a gene: 3. The CDR3 here is CASRGDRGTYNEQFF. The CDR3 DNA reads as TGTGCCAGCAGGGGGGACAGGGGGACCTACAATGAGCAGTTCTTC.

The rearrangement uses TRBV18 and TRBJ2-1; 11 bases map to TRBD2. CDR1 is KGHSH and CDR2 is LQKENI in the germline V gene. V shed 4 bases, J shed 9 bases, and the junction held 8 bases outside the gene matches. The CDR3 contains 15 residues. CDR3 DNA sequence: TGTGCCAGCTCACGCGGACTAGCGGGTGGGATTGAGCAGTTCTTC. Protein sequence: CASSRGLAGGIEQFF. The full variable domain, in which reference TRBV18 and TRBJ2-1 provide the parts outside the CDR3, is NAGVMQNPRHLVRRRGQEARLRCSPMKGHSHVYWYRQLPEEGLKFMVYLQKENIIDESGMPKERFSAEFPKEGPSILRIQQVVRGDSAAYFCASSRGLAGGIEQFFGPGTRLTVL.

The V gene is TRBV9, the J gene TRBJ2-6; perhaps TRBD1 as D (5 bases). This CDR3 spans 15 amino acids. Germline values: CDR1 SGDLS, CDR2 YYNGEE. Between the trimmed V and J ends, which lost 2 bases and 6 bases, there was a span of 12 bases. CDR3 in DNA: TGTGCCAGCAGCGTTAGCCAGGGAACGGCCAACGTCCTGACTTTC. Amino acid sequence: CASSVSQGTANVLTF. Complete variable domain (other parts from reference TRBV9 and TRBJ2-6): DSGVTQTPKHLITATGQRVTLRCSPRSGDLSVYWYQQSLDQGLQFLIQYYNGEERAKGNILERFSAQQFPDLHSELNLSSLELGDSALYFCASSVSQGTANVLTFGAGSRLTVL.

This clone was counted a few times. The DNA for the CDR3 is TGTGCCAGCAGCTTCCAGCTTGGGACTAGCGGGGGCACAGATACGCAGTATTTT. Protein: CASSFQLGTSGGTDTQYF. V usage is TRBV5-6 and J usage is TRBJ2-3; TRBD2 matches at 13 bases. The germline gives CDR1 SGHDT, CDR2 YYEEEE. CDR3 size: 18 residues. Germline trimming cut 2 bases from V and 1 base from J; bases unmatched to any gene: 7.

This clone was counted once. The chain joins TRBV5-1 to TRBJ1-1; D unresolved. V lost 3 bases, J lost 7 bases, and 19 bases lay in between. There are 15 residues in the CDR3. Germline V lookup: CDR1 SGHRS, CDR2 YFSETQ. This CDR3 is CASSSRGVLLNEAFF. The DNA for the CDR3 is TGCGCCAGCAGCTCTAGAGGAGTCCTTCTAAATGAAGCTTTCTTT.

This chain joins TRBV5-1 and TRBJ2-2, with D perhaps matching TRBD1 (6 bases). Germline V gene data show CDR1 as SGHRS and CDR2 as YFSETQ. V lost 5 bases and J lost 0, with 8 bases in between. There are 14 residues in the CDR3. The CDR3: CASRGGPNTGELFF. In nucleotides, the CDR3 is TGCGCCAGCAGAGGGGGACCGAACACCGGGGAGCTGTTTTTT.